This T cell receptor beta chain is drawn from a study of cytomegalovirus exposure and HLA in healthy donors. Comments on this clone: Its antigen is as yet unknown.

PCR employed 60 Vbeta and 13 Jbeta primers. Profiled with immunoSEQ multiplex PCR; TCRdb holds only in-frame clones, not every one. The table lists 150,000 to 200,000 clones, 70% to 80% of them singletons. The CDR3 runs 15 residues. V was pared by 2 bases and J by 3 bases, with 13 bases between. Looked up from germline, CDR1 is MGHDK and CDR2 is SYGVNS. Points from the study as a whole: The authors enumerated some 170 TCR beta chains as linked to cytomegalovirus.

The chain employs TRBV25-1 and TRBJ2-5, with TRBD1 as a possible D gene (5 bases). The sequence was collected from a woman between 35 and 50 years old in good health and CMV-seronegative. Sequences were obtained from PBMCs. This CDR3 is CASSEVGPGKETQYF. The CDR3 DNA sequence: TGTGCCAGCAGTGAAGTCGGCCCAGGGAAAGAGACCCAGTACTTC.